This section outlines one T cell receptor (beta chain) sequence together with its context. Its antigen remains unknown. This table comes from immunoSEQ multiplex PCR, and its TCRdb copy is limited to in-frame clones, with some not included. Among tens of thousands of clones listed, more than 75% were seen once. The data were obtained in a study of T cell responses to AZD1222 COVID-19 vaccine. Study-wide results and limits: The number of AZD1222 recipients seropositive at baseline was only five to seven. Two AZD1222 administrations were followed by greater Spike-specific TCR breadth and depth.

Germline CDR1 is SGHDT and CDR2 is YYEEEE. Losses at the gene ends were 4 bases for V and 2 bases for J; bases not matched to a gene: 9. This CDR3 region has 16 residues. The clonotype was recovered from an adult in good health. This specimen consisted of peripheral blood, obtained on day 0 of AZD1222 vaccination. V is TRBV5-6 and J is TRBJ2-3; 8 bases are a match to TRBD1. CDR3 amino acids: CASSTLGQGATDTQYF. CDR3 DNA: TGTGCCAGCAGCACTCTCGGGCAGGGGGCCACAGATACGCAGTATTTT.